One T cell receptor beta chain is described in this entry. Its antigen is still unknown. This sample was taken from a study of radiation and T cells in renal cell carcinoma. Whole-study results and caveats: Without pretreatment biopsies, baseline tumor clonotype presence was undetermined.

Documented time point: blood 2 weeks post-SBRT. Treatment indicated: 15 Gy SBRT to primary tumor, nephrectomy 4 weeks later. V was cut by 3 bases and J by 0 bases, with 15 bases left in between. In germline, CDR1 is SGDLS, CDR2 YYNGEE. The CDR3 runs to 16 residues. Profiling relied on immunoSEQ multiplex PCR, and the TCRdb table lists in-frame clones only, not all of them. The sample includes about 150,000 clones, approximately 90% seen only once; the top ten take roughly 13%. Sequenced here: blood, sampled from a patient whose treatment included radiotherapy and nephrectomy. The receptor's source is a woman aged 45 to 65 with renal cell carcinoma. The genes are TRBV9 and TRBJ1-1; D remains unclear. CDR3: CASSAGRSPLNTEAFF. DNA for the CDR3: TGTGCCAGCAGCGCCGGAAGATCCCCCTTGAACACTGAAGCTTTCTTT.